This T cell receptor beta chain stems from a study of T cells in Graves' hyperthyroidism and ophthalmopathy. Ten or more counts support this clonotype. The antigen is not known. Across 18 months, stable Graves' hyperthyroidism was marked by no progression to ophthalmopathy. Pregnant or lactating patients were excluded, as were those with uncontrolled infection or other autoimmune disease. The V gene lost 0 bases and the J gene lost 8 bases, with 12 bases spanning the gap. Germline CDR1 is SGHRS and CDR2 is YFSETQ. CDR3 length: 14 residues. Overall study findings and caveats: A median approximately 6.5 months before onset, the model predicted ophthalmopathy.

Researchers took RNA transcripts and amplified the TCR beta CDR3 regions from them. First-round RT-PCR targeting the TCR CDR3 was performed with the HTBI primer set. TCRdb independently ran MiXCR on the multiplex PCR reads; one entry per CDR3 protein. This repertoire shows more than 450,000 distinct CDR3 sequences, 13% to 15% found once; its top ten account for around 13%. The TCR originated in a woman between 40 and 50 years old with Graves' hyperthyroidism. The source material was blood. The chain uses TRBV5-1 and TRBJ2-1, with D tentatively TRBD2 (5 bases). DNA for the CDR3: TGCGCCAGCAGCTTGGCCGAACTAGTCGATGAGCAGTTCTTC. It codes for CASSLAELVDEQFF.